The 30 T cell receptor beta chains listed next were all sequenced from one sample in a study of shared clonotypes between healthy human individuals. Sequencing was performed with immunoSEQ multiplex PCR; in TCRdb, only in-frame clones are kept and a portion is missing. The sample consists of some 470,000 clones, roughly four fifths of them appearing once. Sequencing used PBMCs. Every receptor here comes from a woman aged 40 to 55 in good health. Some clones in this sample may be carry-over from other donors' samples.

The chain joins TRBV7-9 to TRBJ1-1; D is unclear. The CDR3 has 14 residues. Between the trimmed V and J ends, which lost 1 base and 0 bases, there was a span of 6 bases. The V gene's germline CDR1 is SEHNR and CDR2 FQNEAQ (reference sequence). The DNA for the CDR3 is TGTGCCAGCAGCTTAGACGGAATGAACACTGAAGCTTTCTTT. This encodes CASSLDGMNTEAFF. Together with reference TRBV7-9 and TRBJ1-1, the CDR3 gives the full variable domain: DTGVSQNPRHKITKRGQNVTFRCDPISEHNRLYWYRQTLGQGPEFLTYFQNEAQLEKSRLLSDRFSAERPKGSFSTLEIQRTEQGDSAMYLCASSLDGMNTEAFFGQGTRLTVV.

This clone turned up a few times. V gene TRBV5-1 combines with J gene TRBJ2-1, with 12 positions matching TRBD2. CDR1 is SGHRS, CDR2 YFSETQ, per germline. CDR3 size: 16 residues. The V and J ends lost 4 bases and 7 bases, in that order; junction bases with no gene match: 9. The chain's CDR3 is CASSPPLAGGGNEQFF. The CDR3 DNA sequence: TGCGCCAGCAGCCCCCCTCTAGCGGGAGGGGGAAATGAGCAGTTCTTC.

J is TRBJ2-1 and V is TRBV4-3; tentatively, D is TRBD1 (6 bases). This CDR3 is 16 amino acids long. Germline loops: CDR1 LGHNA, CDR2 YSLEER. Trimming stripped 0 bases from V and 5 bases from J, with 14 bases between. In nucleotides, the CDR3 is TGCGCCAGCAGCCAAGACGGTACAGGGAACAACAATGAGCAGTTCTTC. Its protein product is CASSQDGTGNNNEQFF.

This chain connects TRBV7-9 to TRBJ1-4; a possible D gene is TRBD1 (6 bases). Germline V gene data show CDR1 as SEHNR and CDR2 as FQNEAQ (reference sequence). This CDR3 has 15 residues. V dropped 4 bases and J dropped 8 bases, with 17 bases sitting between them. The CDR3 DNA is TGTGCCAGCAGCTCCCCCCGGGGGGCTGGAGAAAAACTGTTTTTT. Encoded protein: CASSSPRGAGEKLFF. Complete variable domain (other parts from reference TRBV7-9 and TRBJ1-4): DTGVSQNPRHKITKRGQNVTFRCDPISEHNRLYWYRQTLGQGPEFLTYFQNEAQLEKSRLLSDRFSAERPKGSFSTLEIQRTEQGDSAMYLCASSSPRGAGEKLFFGSGTQLSVL.

The CDR3 sequence is CASSYSQVAKNIQYF. The CDR3 coding sequence is TGTGCCAGCAGCTACTCACAAGTAGCCAAAAACATTCAGTACTTC. The J gene is TRBJ2-4, the V gene TRBV7-2; D remains ambiguous. This CDR3 region has 15 residues. Germline V gene data show CDR1 as SGHTA and CDR2 as FQGNSA. Trimming removed 4 bases at V and 0 bases at J, with 10 bases between.

This clone appeared once. The V call is TRBV29-1, the J call TRBJ2-5; 10 bases are shared with TRBD1. Germline CDR1 reads SQVTM; CDR2 reads ANQGSEA. Trimming at V came to 1 base and at J to 4 bases, leaving 12 bases not matched to a gene. This CDR3 has 17 amino acids. The CDR3 loop is CSVEGVRGQGVGETQYF. In nucleotides, the CDR3 is TGCAGCGTTGAAGGAGTAAGAGGACAGGGGGTTGGAGAGACCCAGTACTTC.

The chain joins TRBV11-2 to TRBJ2-5; D could derive from TRBD1 or TRBD2 (5 bases each). Germline CDR1 and CDR2: SGHAT and FQNNGV. The CDR3 is 14 amino acids. V lost 6 bases, J lost 9 bases, and 20 bases lay in between. Here the CDR3 DNA reads TGTGCCAGCAGTTTCCACTCGGGGCTCCCCTCCCAGTACTTC. Amino acids: CASSFHSGLPSQYF.

This chain uses TRBV29-1 with TRBJ2-2; 7 bases align to TRBD1. J was trimmed by 4 bases and V by 7 bases; bases with no gene match: 12. Germline V gene sequence: CDR1 SQVTM, CDR2 ANQGSEA. The CDR3 loop spans 15 amino acids. The CDR3 coding sequence is TGCAGCGCCGGAGACAGGGCCGGCGTCACCGGGGAGCTGTTTTTT. Translating gives CSAGDRAGVTGELFF.

The J gene is TRBJ1-3, the V gene TRBV7-6; D is possibly TRBD1 (5 bases). Germline loops: CDR1 SGHVS, CDR2 FNYEAQ. V was trimmed by 5 bases and J by 3 bases, leaving 11 bases between them. CDR3 length: 14 residues. The CDR3 reads CASSGTGLGNTIYF. CDR3 in DNA: TGTGCCAGCAGCGGAACAGGTCTTGGAAACACCATATATTTT.

This clone was recorded a few times. The chain links TRBV28 to TRBJ1-2; D uncertain. CDR3 length: 13 amino acids. Trimming pared 3 bases from V and 4 bases from J, leaving 9 bases between. Germline V gene sequence: CDR1 MDHEN, CDR2 SYDVKM. CDR3 residues: CASSFTALYGYTF. In DNA form, the CDR3 reads TGTGCCAGCAGTTTTACGGCCCTCTATGGCTACACCTTC.

V usage is TRBV6-6 and J usage is TRBJ1-1; D is possibly TRBD1 (6 bases). V shed 6 bases and J shed 5 bases, with 19 bases lying between them. Germline V gene lookup returns CDR1 MNHNY and CDR2 SVGAGI (reference sequence). The CDR3 has 15 amino acids. CDR3 residues: CASRPDRSGWTEAFF. The CDR3 bases are TGTGCCAGCAGACCTGACAGGTCCGGGTGGACTGAAGCTTTCTTT.

A note on this clone: Germline and junction disagree at one end, which may indicate a read error. The chain recombines TRBV4-1 with TRBJ2-7; tentative D call: TRBD1 (6 bases). The CDR3 has 15 amino acids. Germline loops: CDR1 MGHRA, CDR2 YSYEKL. The CDR3 DNA reads TGCGCCAGCAGCATTCGACAGGATTCCTCCCACGAGCAGTACTTC. Protein: CASSIRQDSSHEQYF.

V is TRBV7-9 and J is TRBJ2-7; TRBD2 is a possible D gene (5 bases). Trimming removed 4 bases from V and 3 bases from J, with 28 bases in between. The length of the CDR3 is 19 residues. Germline V gene data show CDR1 as SEHNR and CDR2 as FQNEAQ (reference sequence). The CDR3 nucleotides are TGTGCCAGCAGCTACGTAAAAGCCACGGGGAACTTCCGAAGCTACGAGCAGTACTTC. Its translation is CASSYVKATGNFRSYEQYF.

The V and J genes are TRBV19 and TRBJ1-2; possible D gene TRBD1, 6 bases. CDR1 is LNHDA, CDR2 SQIVND, per germline (reference sequence). The CDR3 contains 11 residues. V lost 3 bases to trimming and J lost 8 bases, with 7 bases between them. The CDR3 region has the DNA TGTGCCAGTAGTATGGGGGGCGGCTACACCTTC. Amino acid sequence: CASSMGGGYTF.

This chain links TRBV7-9 with TRBJ2-2, with 8 positions matching TRBD2. The CDR3 totals 15 residues. Unmatched junction bases numbered 9, after V lost 6 bases and J lost 6 bases. Germline CDR1 reads SEHNR; CDR2 reads FQNEAQ (reference sequence). The CDR3 DNA follows: TGTGCCAGCAGGCCCCGGGAGGGAGTCGCCGGGGAGCTGTTTTTT. Translation gives CASRPREGVAGELFF.

V gene TRBV7-9 combines with J gene TRBJ2-1; no definite D call. This CDR3 is built from 13 residues. Germline loops: CDR1 SEHNR, CDR2 FQNEAQ (reference sequence). The V and J ends lost 8 bases and 6 bases respectively, with 14 bases between them. CDR3 loop: CASGQLPGNEQFF. The DNA for the CDR3 is TGTGCCAGCGGCCAGCTTCCTGGCAATGAGCAGTTCTTC.

Concerning this clone itself: Germline is not matched at one junction end, which may reflect a read error. This chain joins TRBV15 and TRBJ2-7; 8 nucleotides match TRBD1. The CDR3 runs to 12 residues. In germline, CDR1 is LNHNV, CDR2 YYDKDF (reference sequence). The CDR3 DNA sequence: TGTGCCACCAGCAGAGATGGTGACAGGGGAGACTTC. Translation gives CATSRDGDRGDF.

V and J are TRBV29-1 and TRBJ2-3; possible D gene TRBD2, 6 bases. The CDR3 is made up of 15 amino acids. Trimming left V 5 bases short and J 4 bases short, with 19 bases between. Germline loops: CDR1 SQVTM, CDR2 ANQGSEA. In DNA form, the CDR3 reads TGCAGCGTTAGAAAAGGAGGGAATTTCGCAGATACGCAGTATTTT. It is translated as CSVRKGGNFADTQYF.

The chain has TRBV2 and TRBJ2-1; 7 nucleotides line up with TRBD1. Germline CDR1 reads SNHLY; CDR2 reads FYNNEI. The CDR3 contains 15 residues. Trimming took 7 bases from V and 5 from J; bases not matched to a gene: 11. CDR3 DNA: TGTGCCAGCAAAAGACAGGGCATAGGGCACAATGAGCAGTTCTTC. It yields the protein CASKRQGIGHNEQFF.

This clone showed up just once. The CDR3 region has the DNA TGTGCCAGCAGCTTATTAGCGGGAGCTCCAACGGAGCAGTACTTC. Residues: CASSLLAGAPTEQYF. The chain uses TRBV5-6 and TRBJ2-7; TRBD2 aligns across 9 bases. With 2 bases clipped from V and 7 bases from J, the junction kept 10 bases outside the gene matches. There are 15 residues in the CDR3. Looked up from germline, CDR1 is SGHDT and CDR2 is YYEEEE.

The rearrangement joins TRBV11-3 to TRBJ1-1; a possible D gene is TRBD1 (5 bases). CDR1 is SGHNT, CDR2 YENEEA, per germline. Trimming cost V 1 base and J 5 bases, with 8 bases left between them. This CDR3 is built from 13 residues. DNA of the CDR3: TGTGCCAGCAGCTTAGGGCCAGGGACTGAAGCTTTCTTT. Amino acids: CASSLGPGTEAFF.

A remark on this clone: This may be a read error: a much more frequent sequence differs by one nucleotide. Likely a read error: the CDR3 ends without its conserved phenylalanine or tryptophan. The chain joins TRBV5-6 to TRBJ1-2; D not resolved. V was shortened by 0 bases and J by 8 bases, with 11 bases between the two germline ends. CDR3 size: 13 residues. CDR1 and CDR2 (germline): SGHDT, YYEEEE. The CDR3 DNA reads TGTGCCAGCAGCTTGGTAACGGCCATGGGCTACACCTCC. Residues: CASSLVTAMGYTS.

This clone has just a few counts. The chain combines TRBV7-7 with TRBJ2-2, with D possibly matching TRBD2 (6 bases). Germline V gene lookup returns CDR1 SSHAT and CDR2 FNYEAQ (reference sequence). The V end was cut by 5 bases, the J end by 6 bases, with 10 bases between. The CDR3 has 13 residues. CDR3 amino acids: CASSPSGAGELFF. CDR3 nucleotides: TGTGCCAGCAGCCCATCGGGGGCCGGGGAGCTGTTTTTT.

The rearrangement joins TRBV5-6 to TRBJ1-2, with 7 nucleotides matching TRBD1. Germline V gene lookup returns CDR1 SGHDT and CDR2 YYEEEE. The CDR3 loop spans 12 amino acids. The trim removed 4 bases at V and 8 bases at J, leaving 5 bases unmatched. For the CDR3, the DNA is TGTGCCAGCAGCCCGGGACAGTCAGGCTACACCTTC. Its translation: CASSPGQSGYTF.

The chain is built from TRBV7-8 and TRBJ2-7; 10 nucleotides line up with TRBD1. CDR3 length equals 14 residues. V lost 7 bases to trimming and J lost 6 bases; unmatched junction nucleotides: 9. Per the germline V gene, CDR1 is SGHVS and CDR2 is FQNEAQ. DNA of the CDR3: TGTGCCAGCACCAGGGACAGGGGATTTGGCGAGCAGTACTTC. It encodes CASTRDRGFGEQYF.

This clone was observed a handful of times. The J gene is TRBJ2-7, the V gene TRBV2, with TRBD2 matching 10 bases. Per germline, CDR1 SNHLY and CDR2 FYNNEI. CDR3 length: 15 amino acids. After removal of 11 bases from V and 4 bases from J, the junction contained 14 bases not matched to a gene. CDR3 DNA: TGTGCCGTTGTGGGCCCTAGCGGGAGAGGGTACGAGCAGTACTTC. It translates to CAVVGPSGRGYEQYF.

The chain's CDR3 is CASSTRGGNQPQHF. The CDR3 bases are TGTGCCAGCAGCACAAGGGGAGGCAATCAGCCCCAGCATTTT. V is TRBV5-6 and J is TRBJ1-5; D perhaps matches TRBD1 (5 bases). Germline CDR1 SGHDT, CDR2 YYEEEE. Trimming cost V 4 bases and J 2 bases, with 10 bases left between them. The CDR3 contains 14 residues.

This chain joins TRBV7-9 and TRBJ1-2; D is uncertain. Trimming removed 1 base from V and 2 bases from J, with 8 bases in between. Germline V gives CDR1 SEHNR, CDR2 FQNEAQ (reference sequence). The CDR3 consists of 14 residues. The CDR3 bases are TGTGCCAGCAGCTTAGATAGGGCCAACTATGGCTACACCTTC. Its translation is CASSLDRANYGYTF.

About this clone: A much larger clone differs from this one at a single base, so this may be a read error. Other nucleotide sequences in the sample specify the same CDR3. The chain uses TRBV27 and TRBJ2-3; D may correspond to TRBD1 or TRBD2 (5 bases each). CDR1 and CDR2 (germline): MNHEY, SMNVEV (reference sequence). The CDR3 extends over 14 amino acids. Trimming cost V 8 bases and J 2 bases, with 14 bases left between them. Here the CDR3 DNA reads TGTGCCAGCTATAAGGGGACCGCCACAGATACGCAGTATTTT. It is translated as CASYKGTATDTQYF.

This clone was seen at least ten times. The same CDR3 can be traced to other DNA sequences in this sample. V and J are TRBV7-6 and TRBJ2-5, with D unclear. V gave up 5 bases and J gave up 5 bases, with 9 bases separating them. The CDR3 has 12 residues. Germline V gene data show CDR1 as SGHVS and CDR2 as FNYEAQ. The CDR3 coding sequence is TGTGCCAGCAGCGCCCGGCTGGAGACCCAGTACTTC. This gives the protein CASSARLETQYF. The variable domain in full, completed from reference TRBV7-6 and TRBJ2-5, reads GAGVSQSPRYKVTKRGQDVALRCDPISGHVSLYWYRQALGQGPEFLTYFNYEAQQDKSGLPNDRFSAERPEGSISTLTIQRTEQRDSAMYRCASSARLETQYFGPGTRLLVL.